This is a list of T cell receptor beta chains from one sample in a study of shared clonotypes between healthy human individuals. The protocol was immunoSEQ multiplex PCR, while the TCRdb copy is restricted to in-frame clones and leaves out a portion. This sample carries approximately 480,000 clones, about 75% of them seen once, and the ten largest clones take around 12%. Sequenced input: PBMCs. These receptors originate from a woman aged 40 to 50 in good health. Some clones in this sample may be carry-over from other donors' samples. CDR3s leave out the opening cysteine and the closing phenylalanine or tryptophan.

v_call	j_call	cdr3_aa
TRBV6-6	TRBJ1-4	ASAQGPNEKLF
TRBV20-1	TRBJ1-1	SARGDTEAF
TRBV5-1	TRBJ2-2	ASSLGTSGYTGELF
TRBV28	TRBJ2-5	ASSFSKTQY
TRBV11-2	TRBJ2-7	ASSLSNVYEQY
TRBV7-8	TRBJ2-5	ASSLRTSGQETQY
TRBV7-2	TRBJ2-4	ASSLRPLEHQY
TRBV7-8	TRBJ2-7	ASSRGEGVGEQY
TRBV7-3	.	ASSPSSGELF
TRBV5-6	TRBJ1-1	ASSLLTGEGSTEAF
TRBV5-1	TRBJ2-1	ASSYKWDGQGNEQF
TRBV7-3	TRBJ1-1	ASSLARNTEAF
TRBV6-1	TRBJ1-1	ASSDFIVNTEAF
TRBV4-2	TRBJ2-1	ASSQEPGLAGIEQF
TRBV30	TRBJ1-1	AWGQPPRTEAF